This entry features one T cell receptor (beta chain) sequence. TCRdb redid the calling of the 5' RACE reads with MiXCR, one entry per CDR3 protein. Of more than 25,000 distinct CDR3 sequences listed, roughly a tenth are singletons. The sample is drawn from a study of early T cells in non-severe SARS-CoV-2 infection. Germline CDR1 reads SGHVS; CDR2 reads FNYEAQ. The CDR3 totals 15 residues. Trimming cost V 3 bases and J 6 bases, with 14 bases left between them. Sequenced: whole blood. The source is an adult who was a healthcare worker with PCR-confirmed SARS-CoV-2 infection or an uninfected control (not recorded which). This rearrangement joins TRBV7-6 to TRBJ2-2; D assignment may be TRBD1 or TRBD2 (6 bases each). DNA for the CDR3: TGTGCCAGCAGCTTGGGGGGCGGTAATTCCGGGGAGCTGTTTTTT. Residues: CASSLGGGNSGELFF.